This TCR beta chain is from a study of vaccination and CD4 T cells after COVID-19. This sample's treatment: roughly 10-day PBMC culture with coronavirus spike peptide pools or control peptides (ViraFEST assay). Oncomine TCR Beta short-read sequencing was applied to DNA from cultured CD4+ T cells. TCRdb recomputed calls from the PCR reads with MiXCR, one row per CDR3 protein. The table has about 20,000 distinct CDR3 sequences, roughly three fifths seen once. This clonotype was counted a few times. Its antigen is still unknown. V gave up 4 bases and J gave up 11 bases, with 20 bases separating them. The CDR3 extends over 15 amino acids. The germline CDR1 and CDR2 sequences are KGHDR and SFDVKD.

The TCR sequence derives from a human donor who had recovered from COVID-19. The gene calls are TRBV24-1 and TRBJ1-5, with D maybe TRBD1 (5 bases). The sequences come from CD4+ T cells from blood, cultured in vitro, collected after SARS-CoV-2 vaccination. In nucleotides, the CDR3 is TGTGCCACCAGTGACCCAGGGCTGGGGGTGGGAGCCCAGCATTTT. Protein sequence: CATSDPGLGVGAQHF.